This T cell receptor beta chain was captured by sequencing in a study of OX40 agonist ivuxolimab in advanced cancers. Study-level results: Individuals who were partial responders at 0.1-3.0 mg/kg had clonal expansion that ranked among the lowest. At 0.1 to 3.0 mg/kg and by week 6, clonal expansion occurred in CD4+ and CD8+ blood T cells. Certain nonresponders additionally had low normalized T-cell clonal expansion.

CDR1 LGHNA and CDR2 YNFKEQ come from the germline V gene. This CDR3 is 20 amino acids long. Losses at the gene ends were 0 bases for V and 0 bases for J; bases not matched to a gene: 11. Sequenced by immunoSEQ multiplex PCR; TCRdb stores in-frame clones only, minus some. The top ten hold around 3.9% of the sample, which has roughly 50,000 clones, about 84% seen once. Details on this clone: As yet, its antigen is unknown.

This receptor was identified in an adult with an advanced solid tumor such as melanoma, head and neck, liver or kidney cancer. The sequencing used CD4+ or CD8+ T cells sorted from blood, collected in a trial of the OX40 agonist ivuxolimab. The chain carries TRBV4-2 and TRBJ2-6, with 7 bases aligning to TRBD1. This CDR3 reads CASSQDVRAGGISGANVLTF. CDR3 nucleotides: TGTGCCAGCAGCCAAGATGTTAGGGCAGGGGGTATCTCTGGGGCCAACGTCCTGACTTTC.